This T cell receptor (beta chain) derives from a study of shared clonotypes between healthy human individuals. Clones were sequenced by immunoSEQ multiplex PCR, and TCRdb holds only the in-frame ones, with some missing. The repertoire holds 1.5 million to 2.5 million clones, over 85% seen once, with around 1% in the top ten. Selected positively for CCR7 and CD45RO-negative, naive CD8 cells excluded terminally differentiated effector memory CD45RA+ cells. Donors were healthy HIV-negative adults without recent acute infections or vaccinations. CDR1 is MNHEY and CDR2 is SMNVEV in the germline V gene (reference sequence). The CDR3 is 13 residues long. Between the trimmed V and J ends, which lost 1 base and 3 bases, there was a span of 6 bases.

The sample taken for sequencing was naive CD8+ T cells sorted from blood. The sequence came from a young man in good health. V usage is TRBV27 and J usage is TRBJ1-1; D not certain. The CDR3 DNA is TGTGCCAGCAGTTTATGGCAGGACACTGAAGCTTTCTTT. It encodes CASSLWQDTEAFF.